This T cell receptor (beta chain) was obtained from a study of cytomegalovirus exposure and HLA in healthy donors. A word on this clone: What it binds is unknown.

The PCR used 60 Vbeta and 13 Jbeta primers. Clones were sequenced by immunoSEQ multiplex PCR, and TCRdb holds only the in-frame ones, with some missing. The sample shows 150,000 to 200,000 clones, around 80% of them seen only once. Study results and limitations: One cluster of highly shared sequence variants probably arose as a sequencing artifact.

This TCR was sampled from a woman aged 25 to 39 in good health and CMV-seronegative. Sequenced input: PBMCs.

In DNA form, the CDR3 reads TGTGCCAGCAGTTACTTACAGGGGACAGGAGCTTTCTTT. Its translation: CASSYLQGTGAFF. The chain is built from TRBV6-5 and TRBJ1-1, with 8 bases identical to TRBD1. With 1 base clipped from V and 10 bases from J, the junction kept 5 bases outside the gene matches. Germline values: CDR1 MNHEY, CDR2 SVGAGI. The CDR3 has 13 residues.